These 22 T cell receptor beta chains were all obtained from the same sample, sequenced in a study of patients and donors after allogeneic stem cell transplantation. TCRdb recomputed calls from the RT-PCR reads with MiXCR, one row per CDR3 protein. The profile shows hundreds of thousands of distinct CDR3 sequences, 16% of them singletons. The sample comprised blood, either unsorted or a sorted T cell fraction (not recorded which). These receptors all come from a human donor who was either an allogeneic HSCT recipient or a stem cell or donor lymphocyte infusion donor (not recorded which). It is not recorded whose cells these are; they may come from a transplant donor.

This clonotype was seen more than once but under ten times. The rearrangement joins TRBV20-1 to TRBJ2-7; tentatively, D is TRBD1 (6 bases). Deletions cut 0 bases from V and 0 bases from J, with 9 bases between. The CDR3 has 14 amino acids. Germline V gives CDR1 DFQATT, CDR2 SNEGSKA (reference sequence). The chain's CDR3 is CSARDRTVSYEQYF. CDR3 nucleotides: TGCAGTGCTAGAGATAGGACAGTCTCCTACGAGCAGTACTTC.

This clonotype was counted a few times. The rearrangement uses TRBV6-1 and TRBJ1-5; 7 bases agree with TRBD1. This CDR3 has 15 residues. Per germline, CDR1 MNHNS and CDR2 SASEGT. Losses at the gene ends were 7 bases for V and 0 bases for J; bases not matched to a gene: 6. The CDR3 protein is CASTRDSYSNQPQHF. The DNA of the CDR3 is TGTGCCAGCACTAGGGACAGTTATAGCAATCAGCCCCAGCATTTT.

This clonotype was detected ten times or more. The chain employs TRBV25-1 and TRBJ2-3, with 7 nucleotides matching TRBD1. The ends lost 4 bases at V and 4 bases at J; junction bases unmatched: 5. This CDR3 is 14 amino acids long. Germline loops: CDR1 MGHDK, CDR2 SYGVNS. CDR3 residues: CASSVTGSSDTQYF. The CDR3 DNA sequence: TGTGCCAGCAGTGTGACAGGGTCGTCAGATACGCAGTATTTT.

This clonotype was counted only a few times. The rearrangement links TRBV9 to TRBJ2-2; 13 bases match TRBD2. Per the germline V gene, CDR1 is SGDLS and CDR2 is YYNGEE. The junction had 2 bases not matched to a gene; V was cut back by 3 bases and J by 6 bases. The CDR3 runs to 15 residues. CDR3 region: CASSDTSGRAGELFF. CDR3 bases: TGTGCCAGCAGCGATACTAGCGGGAGGGCCGGGGAGCTGTTTTTT.

The rearrangement joins TRBV18 to TRBJ2-7; possible D gene TRBD1, 5 bases. The CDR3 contains 14 residues. Germline V lookup: CDR1 KGHSH, CDR2 LQKENI. The V and J ends lost 3 bases and 3 bases respectively, with 12 bases between them. CDR3 loop: CASSPGHRHYEQYF. CDR3 in DNA: TGTGCCAGCTCACCCGGCCACAGGCACTACGAGCAGTACTTC.

This clonotype was seen more than once but under ten times. This chain uses TRBV7-9 with TRBJ2-3; 8 nucleotides line up with TRBD2. With V trimmed by 3 bases and J by 2 bases, 4 bases remained unmatched. The CDR3 is 15 amino acids. Germline CDR1 reads SEHNR; CDR2 reads FQNEAQ (reference sequence). The CDR3 reads CASSFRRGVTDTQYF. The CDR3 nucleotides are TGTGCCAGCAGCTTCCGGCGGGGGGTCACAGATACGCAGTATTTT. Full variable domain (outside the CDR3, taken from reference TRBV7-9 and TRBJ2-3): DTGVSQNPRHKITKRGQNVTFRCDPISEHNRLYWYRQTLGQGPEFLTYFQNEAQLEKSRLLSDRFSAERPKGSFSTLEIQRTEQGDSAMYLCASSFRRGVTDTQYFGPGTRLTVL.

In its sample, this clonotype was seen a few times. This rearrangement joins TRBV2 to TRBJ2-3; D gene uncertain. V was clipped by 10 bases and J by 2 bases, with 4 bases between them. This CDR3 comprises 10 residues. The germline V gene has CDR1 SNHLY and CDR2 FYNNEI. This CDR3 is CATPTDTQYF. CDR3 DNA: TGTGCCACCCCCACAGATACGCAGTATTTT.

This clonotype was found many times. V and J are TRBV4-3 and TRBJ1-1, with 7 bases matching TRBD1. The CDR3 length is 14 residues. CDR1 and CDR2 from the germline V gene are LGHNA and YSLEER. The J segment lost 5 bases and the V segment lost 2 bases, leaving 5 bases of the junction unmatched. CDR3 region: CASSQSTGVTEAFF. CDR3 coding DNA: TGCGCCAGCAGCCAATCTACAGGGGTGACTGAAGCTTTCTTT.

This clonotype was detected only a few times. The chain combines TRBV4-1 with TRBJ2-3; 8 positions match TRBD1. The germline gives CDR1 MGHRA, CDR2 YSYEKL. The trim removed 3 bases at V and 2 bases at J, leaving 4 bases unmatched. CDR3 size: 15 residues. The CDR3 region has the DNA TGCGCCAGCAGCCAGAAGACAGGGGCCACAGATACGCAGTATTTT. Amino acids: CASSQKTGATDTQYF.

V usage is TRBV5-1 and J usage is TRBJ2-4; the match to TRBD1 covers 7 bases. The CDR3 loop spans 16 amino acids. The V and J ends lost 0 bases and 7 bases, in that order; junction bases with no gene match: 10. Germline CDR1 reads SGHRS; CDR2 reads YFSETQ. The CDR3, as DNA: TGCGCCAGCAGCTTGGAAGAACCCAGGGGGACGAACATTCAGTACTTC. Translation gives CASSLEEPRGTNIQYF.

This clonotype has a handful of counts. This rearrangement joins TRBV28 to TRBJ2-2, with 7 bases aligning to TRBD1. With V trimmed by 6 bases and J by 5 bases, 9 bases remained unmatched. CDR1 is MDHEN, CDR2 SYDVKM, per germline. The CDR3 length is 15 residues. The CDR3 nucleotides read TGTGCCAGCAGGACAAAGACAGGGAATACCGGGGAGCTGTTTTTT. Its protein is CASRTKTGNTGELFF.

The rearrangement joins TRBV2 to TRBJ2-2; D tentatively fits TRBD1 or TRBD2 (5 bases each). Looked up from germline, CDR1 is SNHLY and CDR2 is FYNNEI. This CDR3 is built from 12 residues. V shed 6 bases and J shed 6 bases, with 8 bases lying between them. The CDR3 bases are TGTGCCAGCAGGGGACGCTCCGGGGAGCTGTTTTTT. Translating gives CASRGRSGELFF.

This clonotype was recorded many times. The V call is TRBV12-3 or TRBV12-4, the J call TRBJ2-5; no clear D. Trimming took off 2 bases at V and 5 bases at J, with 3 bases between the two ends. The CDR3 is 11 residues long. DNA for the CDR3: TGTGCCAGCAGTTTAATGGAGACCCAGTACTTC. Translation: CASSLMETQYF.

A few counts support this clonotype. The gene calls are TRBV20-1 and TRBJ2-2, with TRBD2 as a possible D gene (5 bases). V was cut by 0 bases and J by 1 base, with 12 bases left in between. The CDR3 sequence is 16 residues long. Germline V gene sequence: CDR1 DFQATT, CDR2 SNEGSKA (reference sequence). The CDR3 coding sequence is TGCAGTGCTAGAGATGGCGGAGGACTGAACACCGGGGAGCTGTTTTTT. This translates into CSARDGGGLNTGELFF.

This chain connects TRBV10-3 to TRBJ2-3; 11 bases agree with TRBD2. Looked up from germline, CDR1 is ENHRY and CDR2 is SYGVKD. The CDR3 length is 15 residues. The ends lost 6 bases at V and 2 bases at J; junction bases unmatched: 4. In DNA, the CDR3 is TGTGCCATCAGATTGACTAGCGGGAACACAGATACGCAGTATTTT. It codes for CAIRLTSGNTDTQYF.

V gene TRBV10-3 combines with J gene TRBJ1-3; D might be TRBD1 (5 bases). V was clipped by 0 bases and J by 0 bases, with 9 bases between them. The CDR3 totals 16 residues. Germline V gives CDR1 ENHRY, CDR2 SYGVKD. The CDR3 region is CAISESGAASGNTIYF. Here the CDR3 DNA reads TGTGCCATCAGTGAGTCAGGGGCCGCCTCTGGAAACACCATATATTTT.

This clonotype was counted at least ten times. The chain has TRBV5-1 and TRBJ2-1; TRBD1 or TRBD2 may be the D gene (6 bases each). The CDR3 consists of 13 residues. The germline CDR1 and CDR2 sequences are SGHRS and YFSETQ. V gave up 3 bases and J gave up 10 bases, with 14 bases separating them. The CDR3 sequence: CASSSGALGEQFF. The CDR3 nucleotides are TGCGCCAGCAGCTCGGGGGCGCTGGGGGAGCAGTTCTTC.

This clonotype has more than one count but fewer than ten. The V gene is TRBV29-1, the J gene TRBJ2-7, with D possibly matching TRBD1 (5 bases). This CDR3 is 13 amino acids long. The ends were cut back, 7 bases at V and 4 bases at J, with 17 bases in the middle. Looked up from germline, CDR1 is SQVTM and CDR2 is ANQGSEA. CDR3 DNA sequence: TGCAGCGCTGCCCTCAGGGAAAAATACGAGCAGTACTTC. This codes for CSAALREKYEQYF.

The chain combines TRBV24-1 with TRBJ1-1; D possibly corresponds to TRBD1 (5 bases). Trimming took off 8 bases at V and 1 base at J, with 16 bases between the two ends. Per the germline V gene, CDR1 is KGHDR and CDR2 is SFDVKD. The CDR3 extends over 15 amino acids. Here the CDR3 reads CATTLPTASNTEAFF. The CDR3, as DNA: TGTGCCACCACTCTCCCGACAGCCTCGAACACTGAAGCTTTCTTT.

This clonotype was recorded a few times. The V call is TRBV2, the J call TRBJ2-1; TRBD2 matches at 9 bases. The CDR3 is 15 residues long. J was trimmed by 4 bases and V by 2 bases; bases with no gene match: 3. Germline CDR1 SNHLY, CDR2 FYNNEI. The CDR3 reads CASSELAGSYNEQFF. CDR3 nucleotide sequence: TGTGCCAGCAGTGAACTAGCGGGGAGTTACAATGAGCAGTTCTTC.

The sample holds a few counts of this clonotype. The genes are TRBV7-9 and TRBJ1-1; maybe TRBD1 (6 bases). The CDR3 contains 15 residues. The ends were cut back, 5 bases at V and 0 bases at J, with 13 bases in the middle. Germline V gives CDR1 SEHNR, CDR2 FQNEAQ (reference sequence). The CDR3 reads CASSTPGHLNTEAFF. The CDR3 nucleotides read TGTGCCAGCAGCACACCGGGACATCTGAACACTGAAGCTTTCTTT.

The V and J genes are TRBV11-2 and TRBJ2-2; D is perhaps TRBD2 (5 bases). This CDR3 has 15 amino acids. From germline, CDR1 is SGHAT and CDR2 FQNNGV. The V end was cut by 5 bases, the J end by 2 bases, with 12 bases between. The CDR3 loop is CASSPTDSNTGELFF. The CDR3 coding sequence is TGTGCCAGCAGCCCAACGGACTCAAACACCGGGGAGCTGTTTTTT. The full variable domain, its missing parts supplied by reference TRBV11-2 and TRBJ2-2, is EAGVAQSPRYKIIEKRQSVAFWCNPISGHATLYWYQQILGQGPKLLIQFQNNGVVDDSQLPKDRFSAERLKGVDSTLKIQPAKLEDSAVYLCASSPTDSNTGELFFGEGSRLTVL.